The sequence of this TCR beta chain was determined in a study of shared clonotypes between healthy human individuals (TCRdb year 2020). Looking at the study overall: A couple of women and a few men aged 18 to 49 years were included in the cohort. Leukapheresis yielded between about 0.85 and 10 billion PBMCs per donor. For each donor, three plates each were used for CD4 naive and CD4 memory, two plates were used for CD8 naive, and one plate was used for CD8 memory. The study deeply sequenced blood TCR repertoires of about five healthy adults to estimate repertoire size and the extent of clonotype sharing between individuals. To increase sequencing depth and limit assay-specific biases, TCR repertoire library preparation and sequencing were carried out by different laboratories using diverse techniques. Points the paper makes about the study in general: The genetic and exposure-history diversity represented was limited by the small number of donors. Sampling was limited to blood, and TCR repertoires in tissue likely differ from TCR repertoires in blood. Sharing across several donors was observed for about 4.8% of naive CD4, over 3% of naive CD8, roughly 2.4% of memory CD4, and approximately 0.41% of memory CD8 clonotypes. Naive subsets generally had larger estimated clonotype richness than memory subsets. Pairwise subsampling indicated that sequencing depth was expected to affect the degree of clonotype sharing among donors. Compared with non-shared clonotypes, the clonotypes found in all four sorted-subset donors had higher generation probabilities. Even with the large sequencing depth, rarefaction of the sorted-subset datasets indicated that sequencing was incomplete.

Using the deep immunoSEQ assay, TCR CDR3 regions were amplified from genomic DNA by multiplex PCR. Genomic DNA extracted from each cell subset was distributed evenly over all wells of several immunoSEQ 96-well plates, and each plate served as one replicate. For sorted subsets, each replicate PCR was loaded with approximately 200 ng genomic DNA, equivalent to 25,000 to 30,000 T cell genomes. Purified libraries were quantified with a Qubit 3.0 fluorometer, sized on a Bioanalyzer 2100, and re-quantified with the KAPA Library Quantification kit. A separate single-read 150-cycle Illumina NextSeq 550 flow cell was used to sequence each immunoSEQ 96-well plate. Concerning the study's data processing: Because the immunoSEQ output held only junctional sequences and lacked quality scores, the filtering could not match the filtering applied to full-length reads. To assign V/J genes and CDR3, sequences were annotated against IMGT germline references using PyIR, a Python wrapper for IgBLAST v1.9. Any read was removed if the V/J assignment was weak (E-value above 1e-6), the CDR3 was missing, or the read contained stop codons, out-of-frame junctions, or ambiguous translated residues. V3J clonotypes were defined as sequences sharing the same inferred V gene, J gene, and CDR3 amino acid sequence. Percentage overlap between repertoires was calculated by dividing the number of shared unique clonotypes by the size of the smaller repertoire. Richness of each repertoire was evaluated using RTK rarefaction, the Chao1 estimator, and Recon v2.1 estimates of unobserved clonotypes. Generation probabilities for all TCRbeta clonotypes obtained by the gDNA method from several donors were computed using OLGA. In its TCRdb copy, this immuneACCESS table keeps in-frame sequences only and misses some clones. Where compared with another copy, unresolved V genes explain less than half of these, and the others have no known cause. V and J calls and clone size come straight from that table; D and trimming were deduced from the DNA. The sample table records 850,000 to 1,200,000 clones; 60% to 80% of these occur just once. The ten top clones hold about 1.5% of the sample.

The germline V end is reduced by 4 bases and the J end by 0 bases; junction bases left unmatched: 8. The germline V gene encodes CDR1 SGHDT and CDR2 YYEEEE. The CDR3 has 17 amino acids, counting the end cysteine and phenylalanine. Just the 51-base CDR3 DNA is kept, in frame starting at base 1. Healthy HIV-negative adults with no recently reported acute infections or vaccinations were included as donors. All donors were Caucasian adults living in Nashville, Tennessee, USA. CD4+ T cells were enriched by magnetic negative selection, after which naive cells were positively selected on CD45RA and the negative fraction was taken as the memory subset. After blood collection by leukapheresis, PBMCs were isolated using Ficoll-Histopaque density gradient centrifugation and then cryopreserved in the vapor phase of liquid nitrogen. Analytical flow cytometry was used to check the purity and quantity of every magnetically sorted T cell population. Genomic DNA was isolated from every sorted fraction and measured by UV absorbance on a Nanodrop 2000c.

On this clone: The antigen it recognizes is unknown. Per-base quality was not reported, and no clone a single base away is much larger than it.

The receptor was isolated from a young man in good health. This chain joins TRBV5-6 to TRBJ2-2; 8 central nucleotides agree with TRBD2. The sample was memory CD4+ T cells sorted from blood. The cell subset or site label for this specimen denotes: CD45RA-negative fraction. The base sequence is TGTGCCAGCAGCAACTTCGGGGGGGCAGCGAACACCGGGGAGCTGTTTTTT. It translates to CASSNFGGAANTGELFF.